This TCR beta chain was captured in a study of blood T cell repertoires in COVID-19. On the study more broadly: Donors in the United States, Italy and Spain gave samples during acute or convalescent COVID-19. Nucleic acid was either cDNA or gDNA, and it came from T cells, B-cell-depleted T cells, or PBMCs.

In its sample, this clone was seen once. This CDR3 is built from 15 residues. V was trimmed by 5 bases and J by 10 bases, leaving 23 bases between them. The germline V gene has CDR1 LNHDA and CDR2 SQIVND (reference sequence). Per the study methods: Researchers report that nucleated cell counts were estimated from reference gene primer amplification. The table came from immunoSEQ multiplex PCR; TCRdb's copy has only in-frame clones and leaves some out. The V and J calls and clone size come from that table; D and trimming were worked out from the DNA. This table holds over 90,000 clones, about 90% found once.

The clonotype was recovered from a human donor in a cohort sampled during active COVID-19. The rearrangement links TRBV19 to TRBJ1-2; D ambiguous. The sequenced sample consisted of peripheral blood. CDR3 in DNA: TGTGCCAGTAGTCCCCCGAGCGTACGCGAAATCGACTACACCTTC. Translating it yields CASSPPSVREIDYTF.